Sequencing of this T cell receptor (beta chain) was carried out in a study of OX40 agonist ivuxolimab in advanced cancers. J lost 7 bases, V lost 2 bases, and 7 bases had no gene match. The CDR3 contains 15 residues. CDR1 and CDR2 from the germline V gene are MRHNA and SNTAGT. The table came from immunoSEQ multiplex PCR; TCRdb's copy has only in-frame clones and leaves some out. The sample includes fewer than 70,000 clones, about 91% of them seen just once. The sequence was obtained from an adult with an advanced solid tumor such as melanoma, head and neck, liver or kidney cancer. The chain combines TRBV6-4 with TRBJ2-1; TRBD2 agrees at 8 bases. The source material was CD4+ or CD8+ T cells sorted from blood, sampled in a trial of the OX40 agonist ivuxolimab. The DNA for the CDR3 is TGTGCCAGCAGTGACAGTACTAGCGGACGGAATGAGCAGTTCTTC. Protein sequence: CASSDSTSGRNEQFF.